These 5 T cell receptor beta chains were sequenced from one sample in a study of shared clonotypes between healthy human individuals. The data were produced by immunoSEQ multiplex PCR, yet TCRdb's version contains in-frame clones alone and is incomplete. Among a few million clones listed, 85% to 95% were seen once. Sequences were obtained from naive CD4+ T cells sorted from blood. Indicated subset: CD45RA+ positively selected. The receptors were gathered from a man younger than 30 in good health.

CDR3 protein: CASSVELAGAYTEQFF. DNA of the CDR3: TGTGCCAGCAGCGTAGAGCTAGCGGGGGCCTATACTGAGCAGTTCTTC. The chain joins TRBV9 to TRBJ2-1, with 10 bases fitting TRBD2. Trimming removed 0 bases from V and 9 bases from J; junction bases left unmatched: 9. The CDR3 length is 16 residues. Germline CDR1 and CDR2: SGDLS and YYNGEE.

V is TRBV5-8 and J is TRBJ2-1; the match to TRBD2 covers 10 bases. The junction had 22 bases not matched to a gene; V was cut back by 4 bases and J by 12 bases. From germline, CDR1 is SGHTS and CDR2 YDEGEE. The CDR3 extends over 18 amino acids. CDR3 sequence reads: CASSLPRTSGYLMGGQFF. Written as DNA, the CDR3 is TGTGCCAGCAGCCTTCCCAGGACTAGCGGATACCTGATGGGGGGGCAGTTCTTC.

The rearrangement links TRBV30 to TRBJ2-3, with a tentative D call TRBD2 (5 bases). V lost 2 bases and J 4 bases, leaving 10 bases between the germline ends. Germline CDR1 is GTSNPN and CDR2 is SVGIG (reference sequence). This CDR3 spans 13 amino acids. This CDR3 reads CAWSSGYADTQYF. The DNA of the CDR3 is TGTGCCTGGAGTTCGGGATACGCAGATACGCAGTATTTT.

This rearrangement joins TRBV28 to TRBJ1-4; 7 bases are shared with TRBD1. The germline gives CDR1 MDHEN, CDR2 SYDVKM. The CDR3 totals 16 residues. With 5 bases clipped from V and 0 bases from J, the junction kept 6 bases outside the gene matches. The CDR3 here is CASSPGQVATNEKLFF. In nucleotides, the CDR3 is TGTGCCAGCAGTCCAGGACAGGTCGCAACTAATGAAAAACTGTTTTTT.

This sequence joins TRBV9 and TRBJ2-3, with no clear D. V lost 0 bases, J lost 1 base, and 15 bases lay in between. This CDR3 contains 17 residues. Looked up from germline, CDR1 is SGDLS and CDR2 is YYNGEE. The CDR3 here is CASSVARRPSGTDTQYF. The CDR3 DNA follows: TGTGCCAGCAGCGTAGCTCGGCGGCCTTCTGGCACAGATACGCAGTATTTT. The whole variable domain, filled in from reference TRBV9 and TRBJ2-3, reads DSGVTQTPKHLITATGQRVTLRCSPRSGDLSVYWYQQSLDQGLQFLIQYYNGEERAKGNILERFSAQQFPDLHSELNLSSLELGDSALYFCASSVARRPSGTDTQYFGPGTRLTVL.